This TCR beta chain comes out of a study of human T cells and chemical hapten exposure. This CDR3 is built from 14 residues. The germline V gene encodes CDR1 SGHTA and CDR2 FQGNSA. The V gene lost 4 bases and the J gene lost 5 bases, with 13 bases spanning the gap. Whole blood, unfractionated, served as the material for total RNA extraction. Findings of the study overall: TCRs above 1 in 1000 frequency stayed constant with DPC sensitization.

The sample holds a few counts of this clonotype. Its antigen is not identified. Individual cDNA molecules had unique molecular identifiers attached to them by the library. TCRdb independently ran MiXCR on the reads; one entry per CDR3 protein. Of more than 100,000 distinct CDR3 sequences listed, over 7% are singletons. The V gene is TRBV7-2, the J gene TRBJ2-3, with D perhaps assigned TRBD1 or TRBD2 (5 bases each). The sequence derives from a human donor in good health. Some clones in this sample may be carry-over from other donors' samples. Sequenced: whole blood. CDR3 protein: CASSSGGTGDTQYF. The CDR3 bases are TGTGCCAGCAGCTCTGGGGGTACCGGAGATACGCAGTATTTT.